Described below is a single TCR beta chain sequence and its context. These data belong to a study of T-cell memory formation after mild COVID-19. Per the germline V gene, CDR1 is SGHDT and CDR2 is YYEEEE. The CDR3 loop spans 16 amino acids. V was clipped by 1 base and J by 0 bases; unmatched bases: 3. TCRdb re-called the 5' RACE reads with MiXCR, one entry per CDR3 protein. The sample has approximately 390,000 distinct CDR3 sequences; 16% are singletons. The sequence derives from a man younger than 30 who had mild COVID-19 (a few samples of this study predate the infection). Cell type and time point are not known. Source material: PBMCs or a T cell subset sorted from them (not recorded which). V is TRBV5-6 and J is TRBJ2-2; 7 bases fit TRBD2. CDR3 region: CASSLTGGANTGELFF. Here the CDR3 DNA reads TGTGCCAGCAGCTTGACGGGAGGCGCGAACACCGGGGAGCTGTTTTTT.